Each of the 26 T cell receptor beta chains below was sequenced from the same sample in a study of identical twins. In TCRdb, the 5' RACE reads were re-called with MiXCR into one record per CDR3 protein. The table includes fewer than 900,000 distinct CDR3 sequences, approximately 22% detected once. The same data also went into a second study, on T cells expressing NK-cell markers.

The sequenced material came from PBMCs. These receptors were collected from a woman aged 18 to 35 in good health.

In nucleotides, the CDR3 is TGTGCCAGTGGTGGACAGATTATAGGGTACGAGCAGTACTTC. Translation: CASGGQIIGYEQYF. This sequence joins TRBV2 and TRBJ2-7; tentative D call: TRBD1 (6 bases). Germline CDR1 reads SNHLY; CDR2 reads FYNNEI. The CDR3 spans 14 residues. Trimming took 9 bases from V and 4 from J, leaving 19 bases between them.

V usage is TRBV5-8 and J usage is TRBJ2-3, with 8 bases fitting TRBD2. The CDR3 is made up of 16 amino acids. The V gene's germline CDR1 is SGHTS and CDR2 YDEGEE. The trim removed 4 bases at V and 3 bases at J, leaving 10 bases unmatched. The CDR3 spells CASSMIAGSPTDTQYF. CDR3 coding DNA: TGTGCCAGCAGCATGATAGCGGGGAGTCCTACAGATACGCAGTATTTT.

The rearrangement joins TRBV12-3 or TRBV12-4 to TRBJ1-5, with D possibly matching TRBD1 (5 bases). With 6 bases removed from V and 0 bases from J, the gap between germline ends came to 12 bases. The CDR3 is 15 residues long. The CDR3 bases are TGTGCCAGCAGACCTACAGGTTCTAGCAATCAGCCCCAGCATTTT. It yields the protein CASRPTGSSNQPQHF.

This sequence joins TRBV6-1 and TRBJ1-2, with D tentatively TRBD1 (5 bases). Looked up from germline, CDR1 is MNHNS and CDR2 is SASEGT. CDR3 length: 14 amino acids. V lost 6 bases to trimming and J lost 7 bases, with 18 bases between them. Written as DNA, the CDR3 is TGTGCCAGCAGAAGAGATTTTGGGGGGTTTGGCTACACCTTC. Translating gives CASRRDFGGFGYTF.

The V and J genes are TRBV20-1 and TRBJ1-1; D unresolved. With 1 base removed from V and 4 bases from J, the gap between germline ends came to 7 bases. The germline CDR1 and CDR2 sequences are DFQATT and SNEGSKA (reference sequence). The CDR3 has 12 residues. CDR3 region: CSARADSTEAFF. CDR3 coding DNA: TGCAGTGCTAGAGCGGACTCCACTGAAGCTTTCTTT.

This clonotype has only a few counts. This chain joins TRBV5-1 and TRBJ2-3; D not resolved. Trimming cost V 4 bases and J 4 bases, with 19 bases left between them. Germline values: CDR1 SGHRS, CDR2 YFSETQ. CDR3 length: 16 amino acids. The CDR3 region is CASSQLVSQLPDTQYF. CDR3 DNA: TGCGCCAGCAGCCAGCTGGTGAGCCAACTACCAGATACGCAGTATTTT. The variable domain in full, with the rest retrieved from reference TRBV5-1 and TRBJ2-3, is KAGVTQTPRYLIKTRGQQVTLSCSPISGHRSVSWYQQTPGQGLQFLFEYFSETQRNKGNFPGRFSGRQFSNSRSEMNVSTLELGDSALYLCASSQLVSQLPDTQYFGPGTRLTVL.

The chain joins TRBV6-2 or TRBV6-3 to TRBJ2-3, with D maybe TRBD2 (6 bases). The V gene lost 5 bases and the J gene lost 8 bases, with 14 bases spanning the gap. Germline CDR1 MNHEY, CDR2 SVGEGT. The CDR3 runs to 13 residues. The CDR3 DNA reads as TGTGCCAGCAGTAGCCAGGCGGGGCTTACGCAGTATTTT. It codes for CASSSQAGLTQYF.

The CDR3 is CSVEAGFYGYTF. CDR3 nucleotides: TGCAGCGTTGAGGCAGGTTTTTATGGCTACACCTTC. The chain is built from TRBV29-1 and TRBJ1-2; D ambiguous. The CDR3 contains 12 residues. Trimming stripped 3 bases from V and 5 bases from J, with 10 bases between. CDR1 is SQVTM and CDR2 is ANQGSEA in the germline V gene.

This clonotype was observed a few times. This chain uses TRBV5-1 with TRBJ2-7, with no clear D. Trimming removed 2 bases at V and 5 bases at J, with 17 bases between. CDR3 size: 15 residues. Germline V gives CDR1 SGHRS, CDR2 YFSETQ. CDR3 DNA: TGCGCCAGCAGCTTAATGGACGGACGCCTGAACGAGCAGTACTTC. Protein: CASSLMDGRLNEQYF. Together with reference TRBV5-1 and TRBJ2-7, the CDR3 gives the full variable domain: KAGVTQTPRYLIKTRGQQVTLSCSPISGHRSVSWYQQTPGQGLQFLFEYFSETQRNKGNFPGRFSGRQFSNSRSEMNVSTLELGDSALYLCASSLMDGRLNEQYFGPGTRLTVT.

CDR3 protein: CASNSQGYEQFF. CDR3 sequence (DNA): TGTGCCAGCAACTCACAGGGATATGAGCAGTTCTTC. The chain is built from TRBV6-6 and TRBJ2-1; D may be TRBD1 (6 bases). Looked up from germline, CDR1 is MNHNY and CDR2 is SVGAGI (reference sequence). This CDR3 spans 12 amino acids. V gave up 7 bases and J gave up 8 bases, with 12 bases separating them.

Ten or more counts support this clonotype. The rearrangement joins TRBV20-1 to TRBJ2-7; 9 nucleotides agree with TRBD2. The CDR3 runs to 14 residues. Germline CDR1 and CDR2: DFQATT and SNEGSKA (reference sequence). The junction had 7 bases not matched to a gene; V was cut back by 6 bases and J by 1 base. The CDR3 DNA is TGCAGTGCCATAGCGGGGGTGCTGTCCTACGAGCAGTACTTC. Translated, it gives CSAIAGVLSYEQYF.

V usage is TRBV6-4 and J usage is TRBJ2-3, with TRBD2 matching over 10 bases. Germline V gene data show CDR1 as MRHNA and CDR2 as SNTAGT. This CDR3 region has 18 residues. The V and J ends lost 6 bases and 4 bases, in that order; junction bases with no gene match: 16. The CDR3 region has the DNA TGTGCCAGCAGCCGCCTTCGTTCAGCGGGGGGGCCTTCAGATACGCAGTATTTT. It specifies CASSRLRSAGGPSDTQYF.

J is TRBJ2-1 and V is TRBV11-2; 9 bases agree with TRBD2. The CDR3 extends over 18 amino acids. V shed 1 base, J shed 1 base, and the junction held 8 bases outside the gene matches. Per the germline V gene, CDR1 is SGHAT and CDR2 is FQNNGV. Here the CDR3 reads CASSLVGSGSFSYNEQFF. In nucleotides, the CDR3 is TGTGCCAGCAGCTTAGTTGGTAGCGGGAGTTTTTCCTACAATGAGCAGTTCTTC.

The rearrangement uses TRBV9 and TRBJ2-3; tentatively, D is TRBD2 (6 bases). Germline values: CDR1 SGDLS, CDR2 YYNGEE. The CDR3 runs 16 residues. V shed 3 bases and J shed 5 bases, with 19 bases lying between them. The CDR3 DNA reads TGTGCCAGCAGCGAAGACCCTGCGGGGCTTATAGATACGCAGTATTTT. Residues: CASSEDPAGLIDTQYF.

This clonotype was observed at least ten times. The rearrangement links TRBV29-1 to TRBJ2-5; D is uncertain. CDR3 length: 13 residues. In germline, CDR1 is SQVTM, CDR2 ANQGSEA. V dropped 2 bases and J dropped 5 bases, with 12 bases sitting between them. This CDR3 is CSVERTSEETQYF. The CDR3 DNA reads TGCAGCGTTGAAAGAACCTCTGAGGAGACCCAGTACTTC. Drawing the rest from reference TRBV29-1 and TRBJ2-5, the complete variable domain is SAVISQKPSRDICQRGTSLTIQCQVDSQVTMMFWYRQQPGQSLTLIATANQGSEATYESGFVIDKFPISRPNLTFSTLTVSNMSPEDSSIYLCSVERTSEETQYFGPGTRLLVL.

Only a few counts were recorded for this clonotype. The chain combines TRBV9 with TRBJ2-1; the match to TRBD2 covers 8 bases. V trimming: 0 bases; J trimming: 9 bases; junction bases outside the gene matches: 8. The CDR3 is 15 amino acids. Germline CDR1 and CDR2: SGDLS and YYNGEE. In DNA, the CDR3 is TGTGCCAGCAGCGTAGCGGCAGCGGGGGTAGTTGAGCAGTTCTTC. The encoded protein is CASSVAAAGVVEQFF.

V gene TRBV6-1 combines with J gene TRBJ1-1; the D gene is possibly TRBD1 (6 bases). Germline V gene sequence: CDR1 MNHNS, CDR2 SASEGT. V dropped 7 bases and J dropped 5 bases, with 23 bases sitting between them. CDR3 size: 16 residues. Here the CDR3 reads CASTISGGPAETEAFF. CDR3 bases: TGTGCCAGCACCATCAGTGGGGGCCCCGCGGAGACTGAAGCTTTCTTT.

The V gene is TRBV7-3, the J gene TRBJ2-1, with 10 bases fitting TRBD2. J gave up 8 bases and V 5 bases, and 9 bases lay outside the gene matches. Germline V lookup: CDR1 SGHTA, CDR2 FQGTGA. The CDR3 covers 15 residues. CDR3 nucleotide sequence: TGTGCCAGCAGCCTGGGACTAGCGTCAGGCGATGAGCAGTTCTTC. The encoded protein is CASSLGLASGDEQFF.

Remarks on this clonotype: A much larger clone differs from this one at a single base, so this may be a read error. The chain carries TRBV7-2 and TRBJ2-2, with TRBD2 matching over 7 bases. The CDR3 totals 14 residues. The germline gives CDR1 SGHTA, CDR2 FQGNSA. This CDR3 reads CAGSLSAGAGELFF. The CDR3 DNA sequence: TGTGCCGGCAGCTTAAGTGCGGGAGCCGGGGAGCTGTTTTTT.

This clonotype appeared a few times. This chain links TRBV12-3 or TRBV12-4 with TRBJ1-5, with 7 nucleotides matching TRBD1. The CDR3 runs 15 residues. J gave up 2 bases and V 6 bases, and 7 bases lay outside the gene matches. CDR3 nucleotides: TGTGCCAGCAGCCGCACAGGGGACGGCAATCAGCCCCAGCATTTT. Encoded protein: CASSRTGDGNQPQHF.

V gene TRBV12-3 or TRBV12-4 combines with J gene TRBJ2-7; TRBD2 might be the D (6 bases). This CDR3 is 14 amino acids long. Trimming left V 5 bases short and J 3 bases short, with 14 bases between. DNA for the CDR3: TGTGCCAGCAGTCGGTCAGACGGGGGCTACGAGCAGTACTTC. It yields the protein CASSRSDGGYEQYF.

CDR3 DNA sequence: TGTGCCAGCAGCTCCCGGTGGTTGGGAGAGCAGTTCTTC. Protein sequence: CASSSRWLGEQFF. This chain connects TRBV5-5 to TRBJ2-1; no clear D. The V end was cut by 3 bases, the J end by 10 bases, with 14 bases between. This CDR3 contains 13 residues. Germline assignment: CDR1 SGHKS and CDR2 YYEKEE (reference sequence).

At least ten counts were recorded for this clonotype. The genes are TRBV11-2 and TRBJ2-1; D is unclear. Germline assignment: CDR1 SGHAT and CDR2 FQNNGV. There are 11 residues in the CDR3. V was pared by 3 bases and J by 9 bases, with 6 bases between. The CDR3 loop reads CASSFWVEQFF. The CDR3 DNA follows: TGTGCCAGCAGCTTTTGGGTTGAGCAGTTCTTC.

With respect to this clonotype: Just one base apart from a much larger clone, this may be a read error. V and J are TRBV3-1 and TRBJ2-1, with 10 bases matching TRBD1. The CDR3 length is 18 residues. Per the germline V gene, CDR1 is LGHDT and CDR2 is YNNKEL (reference sequence). CDR3 residues: CAISQEVSDRGMDNEQFF. CDR3 nucleotide sequence: TGTGCCATCAGCCAAGAGGTGTCGGACAGGGGGATGGACAATGAGCAGTTCTTC.

The chain carries TRBV4-3 and TRBJ2-6; 9 nucleotides line up with TRBD2. V lost 0 bases, J lost 4 bases, and 13 bases stayed unmatched. The CDR3 loop spans 20 amino acids. Germline CDR1 LGHNA, CDR2 YSLEER. In DNA form, the CDR3 reads TGCGCCAGCAGCCAAGAGATAACTAGCGGGTCGCGGGAAGGGGCCAACGTCCTGACTTTC. Its translation: CASSQEITSGSREGANVLTF.

This clonotype was detected only once. The rearrangement links TRBV14 to TRBJ2-1, with TRBD1 as a possible D gene (6 bases). Per the germline V gene, CDR1 is SGHDN and CDR2 is FVKESK. The V gene lost 3 bases and the J gene lost 8 bases, with 14 bases spanning the gap. The CDR3 covers 14 residues. CDR3 nucleotide sequence: TGTGCCAGCAGCCAGGGACAATACCGGGATGAGCAGTTCTTC. This codes for CASSQGQYRDEQFF. Together with reference TRBV14 and TRBJ2-1, the CDR3 gives the full variable domain: EAGVTQFPSHSVIEKGQTVTLRCDPISGHDNLYWYRRVMGKEIKFLLHFVKESKQDESGMPNNRFLAERTGGTYSTLKVQPAELEDSGVYFCASSQGQYRDEQFFGPGTRLTVL.